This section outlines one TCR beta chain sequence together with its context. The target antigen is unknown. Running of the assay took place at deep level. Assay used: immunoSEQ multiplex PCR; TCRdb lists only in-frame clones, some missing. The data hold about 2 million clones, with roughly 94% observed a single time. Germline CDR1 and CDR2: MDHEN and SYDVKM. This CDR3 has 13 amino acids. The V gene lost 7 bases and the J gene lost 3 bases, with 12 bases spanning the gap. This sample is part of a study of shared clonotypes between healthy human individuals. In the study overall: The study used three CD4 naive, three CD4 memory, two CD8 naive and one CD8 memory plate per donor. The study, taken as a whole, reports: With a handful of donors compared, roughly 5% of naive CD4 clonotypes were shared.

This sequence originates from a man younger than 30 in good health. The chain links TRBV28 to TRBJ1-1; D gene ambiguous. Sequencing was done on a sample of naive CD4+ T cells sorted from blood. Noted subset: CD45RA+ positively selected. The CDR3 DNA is TGTGCCAGCATTCCGGGGATCTACACTGAAGCTTTCTTT. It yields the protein CASIPGIYTEAFF.